A single sample is the source of the 9 T cell receptor beta chains below, sequenced in a study of shared clonotypes between healthy human individuals. This table comes from immunoSEQ multiplex PCR, and its TCRdb copy is limited to in-frame clones, with some not included. The profile covers 1 million to 1.3 million clones, with roughly 74% appearing a single time and around 0.61% taken by the ten largest. The sequenced sample was memory CD4+ T cells from PBMCs. The subset here: CD45RA-negative fraction. The receptor set was obtained from a man aged 18 to 29 in good health. Some clones in this sample may be carry-over from other donors' samples.

This clone was found a few times. The rearrangement links TRBV7-2 to TRBJ2-7, with D perhaps TRBD2 (6 bases). The CDR3 has 17 amino acids. Germline-derived CDR1 and CDR2 are SGHTA and FQGNSA. V was pared by 1 base and J by 2 bases, with 18 bases between. The DNA of the CDR3 is TGTGCCAGCAGCTTAGGAAGCGGACGGGAGCCCACCTACGAGCAGTACTTC. This sequence encodes CASSLGSGREPTYEQYF.

This chain joins TRBV5-1 and TRBJ2-3, with D possibly TRBD1 on 8 matching bases. CDR1 and CDR2 from the germline V gene are SGHRS and YFSETQ. V lost 0 bases and J 2 bases, leaving 16 bases between the germline ends. The CDR3 loop spans 17 amino acids. This chain's CDR3 is CASSLVQRDRSTDTQYF. CDR3 DNA: TGCGCCAGCAGCTTGGTGCAGCGGGACAGGTCCACAGATACGCAGTATTTT. Full variable domain (remainder filled in from reference TRBV5-1 and TRBJ2-3): KAGVTQTPRYLIKTRGQQVTLSCSPISGHRSVSWYQQTPGQGLQFLFEYFSETQRNKGNFPGRFSGRQFSNSRSEMNVSTLELGDSALYLCASSLVQRDRSTDTQYFGPGTRLTVL.

The CDR3 coding sequence is TGTGCCAGCAGTTATTATAGGCGGGAGGAGCACGGGGAGCTGTTTTTT. Translation gives CASSYYRREEHGELFF. The J gene is TRBJ2-2, the V gene TRBV6-5; 8 positions match TRBD2. Per the germline V gene, CDR1 is MNHEY and CDR2 is SVGAGI. The ends lost 3 bases at V and 7 bases at J; junction bases unmatched: 10. The CDR3 is 16 residues long.

This clone was detected only a few times. The chain recombines TRBV20-1 with TRBJ1-2; tentatively, D is TRBD1 (5 bases). There are 11 residues in the CDR3. Germline loops: CDR1 DFQATT, CDR2 SNEGSKA (reference sequence). The CDR3 reads CGQTVNYGYTF. CDR3 nucleotide sequence: TGCGGACAAACAGTTAACTATGGCTACACCTTC.

This clone came up once. This chain connects TRBV19 to TRBJ1-4; tentatively, D is TRBD1 (6 bases). Trimming removed 3 bases from V and 7 bases from J, with 15 bases in between. Germline V gene data show CDR1 as LNHDA and CDR2 as SQIVND (reference sequence). The CDR3 contains 15 residues. The CDR3 sequence is CASSISRGFGEKLFF. DNA of the CDR3: TGTGCCAGTAGTATCAGCAGGGGTTTTGGTGAAAAACTGTTTTTT.

The chain is built from TRBV6-1 and TRBJ2-3, with 11 positions matching TRBD1. Looked up from germline, CDR1 is MNHNS and CDR2 is SASEGT. The CDR3 loop spans 15 amino acids. J gave up 3 bases and V 5 bases, and 4 bases lay outside the gene matches. CDR3 coding DNA: TGTGCCAGCAGTATGGACAGGGGGCGGACAGATACGCAGTATTTT. Translating it yields CASSMDRGRTDTQYF.

The chain recombines TRBV15 with TRBJ1-5; 9 bases fit TRBD1. Losses at the gene ends were 1 base for V and 6 bases for J; bases not matched to a gene: 7. The CDR3 covers 16 residues. Germline V gene sequence: CDR1 LNHNV, CDR2 YYDKDF (reference sequence). The CDR3 nucleotides are TGTGCCACCAGCAGAGCTGGGACAGGGACGAGTCAGCCCCAGCATTTT. Its translation is CATSRAGTGTSQPQHF. The full variable domain, rest sourced from reference TRBV15 and TRBJ1-5, is DAMVIQNPRYQVTQFGKPVTLSCSQTLNHNVMYWYQQKSSQAPKLLFHYYDKDFNNEADTPDNFQSRRPNTSFCFLDIRSPGLGDTAMYLCATSRAGTGTSQPQHFGDGTRLSIL.

The V and J genes are TRBV11-2 and TRBJ2-1; TRBD2 is a possible D gene (6 bases). The germline V gene encodes CDR1 SGHAT and CDR2 FQNNGV. Between the trimmed V and J ends, which lost 1 base and 3 bases, there was a span of 7 bases. The CDR3 consists of 14 residues. DNA of the CDR3: TGTGCCAGCAGCTTAGGACTAGACTACAATGAGCAGTTCTTC. This sequence encodes CASSLGLDYNEQFF. Using reference TRBV11-2 and TRBJ2-1 for the parts outside the CDR3, the full variable domain is EAGVAQSPRYKIIEKRQSVAFWCNPISGHATLYWYQQILGQGPKLLIQFQNNGVVDDSQLPKDRFSAERLKGVDSTLKIQPAKLEDSAVYLCASSLGLDYNEQFFGPGTRLTVL.

A word on this clone: Possible read error: a much larger clone is one base away. The chain uses TRBV30 and TRBJ1-3; D remains ambiguous. The CDR3 totals 17 residues. Per germline, CDR1 GTSNPN and CDR2 SVGIG (reference sequence). V dropped 5 bases and J dropped 0 bases, with 20 bases sitting between them. Here the CDR3 reads CAWARVFGRDSGNTIYF. For the CDR3, the DNA is TGTGCCTGGGCCCGAGTCTTCGGTCGGGACTCTGGAAACACCATATATTTT. The variable domain in full, with the rest retrieved from reference TRBV30 and TRBJ1-3, is SQTIHQWPATLVQPVGSPLSLECTVEGTSNPNLYWYRQAAGRGLQLLFYSVGIGQISSEVPQNLSASRPQDRQFILSSKKLLLSDSGFYLCAWARVFGRDSGNTIYFGEGSWLTVV.